What follows is one T cell receptor (beta chain) and its context. The table lists this clonotype with many counts. No antigen is known for it. Qualities for individual bases were not recorded, and no much larger clone is one base off. This specimen comes from a study of T cells in Graves' hyperthyroidism and ophthalmopathy (dated by TCRdb to about 2019). Notes on the research overall: Peripheral blood samples were taken at the time of initial diagnosis, prior to any treatment. Prospective prediction of ophthalmopathy was tested in an independent validation cohort of approximately 18 hyperthyroidism patients and 15 to 17 patients who later progressed to ophthalmopathy. To identify TCR V-J signatures that set the groups apart, the researchers used a discovery cohort of 100 patients, made up of around 42 with Graves' ophthalmopathy and about 55 with stable Graves' hyperthyroidism. The paper describes TCR Vbeta CDR3 sequencing of more than 120 peripheral blood samples, made up of approximately 40 ophthalmopathy patients, roughly 72 hyperthyroidism patients and around 17 progressor patients. Thyroid tissue and blood T-cell repertoires from roughly 6 Graves' hyperthyroidism patients were also compared in the study. For training and testing, the 100 or so patients in the discovery cohort were randomly divided in a 7:3 ratio. After blood sampling, hyperthyroidism patients were treated with methimazole at a starting dose of 30 mg daily, and ophthalmopathy patients were treated with high-dose intravenous methylprednisolone. Overall study results and their limits: A model built on a 13 V-J signature distinguished ophthalmopathy from stable hyperthyroidism, reaching about 88% sensitivity and about 81% specificity in cross-validation and 80%/75% in testing. In validation, the model predicted progression to ophthalmopathy with 60% to 71% sensitivity and around 72% specificity, a median of around 6.6 months before onset. Sample size was not statistically predetermined, and investigators were not blinded to group allocation. Most expanded thyroid clonotypes (frequency above 0.001) were also detected in blood, a finding suggesting that blood repertoires may reflect thyroid immune responses.

Graves' hyperthyroidism was defined as stable when no progression to ophthalmopathy occurred over 18 months of follow-up. Hyperthyroidism patients were newly diagnosed, with disease duration under 2 months, and aged 18 to 65 years. Any patient with an uncontrolled infection, another autoimmune disease, pregnancy or lactation was excluded. Diagnoses were established on the basis of clinical symptoms, serum thyroxine and TRAb, thyroid ultrasound, and orbital computed tomography. PBMCs were isolated from around 10 ml of fresh peripheral blood by Ficoll-Paque density gradient centrifugation. Trizol reagent was used to extract total RNA, and RNA quality was then checked on an Agilent 2100 Bioanalyzer. The TCR beta CDR3 regions were amplified from the RNA transcripts. The TCR CDR3 was subjected to a first round of RT-PCR using the HTBI primer set and the Qiagen OneStep RT-PCR kit. The libraries were constructed in a second round of multiplex PCR and then size-selected and purified. The libraries were sequenced on an Illumina HiSeq2000 using paired-end 100 bp reads. The original pipeline was this. SOAPnuke was used to process the raw data, throwing out any read that contained adapters or uncalled bases, had a mean Phred below 15, or lacked an exact constant-primer or identifier match. High-quality paired reads were merged with COPE v1.2.5, and unique nucleotide sequences were defined as clonotypes. MiTCR v1.1 was used to align the clonotypes against IMGT TRBV, TRBD and TRBJ reference segments. The analysis included only V-J combinations with a frequency above 0.0001, which together covered roughly 99% of the repertoires. The TCS score was defined as F50 (clonal expansion) divided by E x V (chaos), with BLOSUM62-based TCRdist calculated between CDR3 peptides within each V-J. Welch's t-statistics and random forest reduced around 520 V-J features to fewer than 15, which were used in a naive Bayes classifier (R e1071). TCRdb redid the processing of the public reads, applying fastp at Q25 and MiXCR, and retained in-frame beta chains. Each CDR3 protein gets just one entry, which takes the most common genes and DNA from the rows behind it. TCRdb assigned the V and J calls; the authors' analysis was not used. For this sample there are about 350,000 distinct CDR3 sequences; over 15% appear just once. 3.7% of the sample belongs to the ten largest clones.

The material sequenced was blood. This TCR was recovered from a woman aged 18-29 years with Graves' hyperthyroidism.

This receptor has the CDR3 CASSRPPGNTIYF. The DNA is as follows: TGTGCCAGCAGTCGACCCCCTGGAAACACCATATATTTT. This receptor chain uses TRBV12-3 or TRBV12-4 and TRBJ1-3; no D gene can be assigned with confidence. From cysteine to phenylalanine, the CDR3 is 13 amino acids long. The sequence is cut down to CDR3 DNA, 39 bases in frame from base 1. Trimming removed 5 bases from V and 2 bases from J, leaving 7 bases between the germline ends.